The source of this T cell receptor beta chain is a study of beta chain features in type 1 diabetes. CDR1 is SGHNT and CDR2 is YYREEE in the germline V gene (reference sequence). Trimming stripped 2 bases from V and 4 bases from J, with 15 bases between. This CDR3 is 15 amino acids long. Every bit of the isolated RNA underwent reverse transcription, so sequencing read expressed TCRB transcripts. Sequenced naive, central memory and regulatory T cell samples produced an average of roughly 3.6 million reads. TCRdb's copy holds only in-frame clones and misses some; the assay was immunoSEQ multiplex PCR. The sample gives about 160,000 clones, 7.5% to 10% of which show up once; 2% to 2.5% is in the top ten. Whole-study findings and limits: Across patients, naive, central memory and Treg TCRB repertoires exhibited apparently greater similarity than was observed across healthy donors.

Notes on this clone: What it binds is unknown.

The sample consisted of central memory CD4+ T cells from blood. This sequence joins TRBV5-4 and TRBJ1-1, with D perhaps TRBD1 (5 bases). The receptor comes from a woman under 30 in good health. The CDR3 sequence: CASSFGGEGSTEAFF. CDR3 bases: TGTGCCAGCAGCTTCGGGGGGGAGGGGAGCACTGAAGCTTTCTTT. Together with reference TRBV5-4 and TRBJ1-1, the CDR3 gives the full variable domain: ETGVTQSPTHLIKTRGQQVTLRCSSQSGHNTVSWYQQALGQGPQFIFQYYREEENGRGNFPPRFSGLQFPNYSSELNVNALELDDSALYLCASSFGGEGSTEAFFGQGTRLTVV.